This TCR beta chain was sequenced during a study of blood T cells in healthy people across ages (dated by TCRdb to between 2015 and 2016). In the study overall: In model experiments, template switching captured about one uniquely barcoded TCR beta cDNA molecule for every two T cells. Age-related changes in TCR beta repertoire diversity were measured in the study by deep sequencing normalized with unique cDNA molecular identifiers. Donors were grouped into four age groups: young (average roughly 15 years), middle-aged (over 35), aged (about 59) and long-lived (about 82). To avoid experimental bias, donors of different ages were distributed randomly across sequencing lanes. The study analyzed two additional independent replicas of 1 million unique cDNA reads from the same blood draw for two donors, one aged 18 to 29 and one aged 80 or older.

General findings and caveats noted by the study authors: The long-lived group showed more naive CD4+ T cells, fewer expanded clones and increased TCR diversity than the aged group, suggesting age selection. Because the CMV infection status of the donors was unknown, age-related changes in expanded clonotypes may potentially have been confounded. Estimates of total diversity based on one million sequenced T cells were regarded as lower bounds and as underestimates. Since profiling was done on bulk unsorted PBMCs, naive and antigen-experienced compartments could not be conclusively compared. Observed TCR beta diversity per million T cells fell roughly linearly with age, and a significant reduction was already apparent by age around 44. Observed TCR beta diversity correlated strongly with the percentage of naive T cells measured by flow cytometry.

Systemically healthy Caucasian individuals from Russia, some 38 in total and aged 6 to 90 years, were included as donors. Approximately 11 milliliters of peripheral blood were drawn from each donor into EDTA-treated Vacutainer tubes. Ficoll-Paque density-gradient centrifugation was used to isolate PBMCs, with at least 6 million per sample. Trizol reagent was used to extract total RNA from PBMCs, with at least 6 micrograms per sample. The percentages of naive CD45RAhigh/CD27high T cells were determined by flow cytometry on a PBMC aliquot from every donor. For this clonotype: The antigen it binds to is not known. Base qualities are not recorded, but no much larger clone differs from it by a single base.

The library was prepared using 5' RACE. A second PCR of about 6 to 12 cycles was run with a J-beta primer mix and a sample-barcoded 5' primer. Each TCR beta cDNA molecule received a unique molecular identifier from a template-switch 5' adaptor carrying 12 random nucleotides. Each sample yielded at least 3 million CDR3-containing paired-end reads. The Mint cDNA synthesis kit, primed by a TRBC-specific oligonucleotide, was used to synthesize first-strand cDNA from all RNA. All cDNA was treated with uracil-DNA glycosylase and then went through a first 18-cycle PCR with the universal primers M1SS and BC2_uni_R. The original methods were these. Normalization of each sample was performed by random selection of 1 million high-quality reads, each carrying a distinct molecular identifier. Reads sharing molecular identifiers were discarded rather than binned into consensus sequences. MiTCR, with a Q25 quality threshold and the strictest error-elimination algorithm, was used for CDR3 identification, clonotype clustering and error correction. A nonparametric unseen species model with Euler transformation was used to estimate lower-bound total TCR beta diversity. In-frame beta chains were kept once TCRdb had trimmed the public reads at Q25 with fastp and called clones with MiXCR. Rows are combined by CDR3 protein, so each entry shows the most common genes and DNA. These V and J calls are TCRdb output, not the study's own analysis. A total of fewer than 2 million distinct CDR3 sequences appear in this sample, approximately 39% of them only once. The ten largest clones add up to roughly 23% of the sample.

Source material: blood. The clonotype originates from a human donor in good health.

The bases are TGCAGCGTTAAGGAAGGCACCACCTACGAGCAGTACTTC. It is translated as CSVKEGTTYEQYF. The chain is made from TRBV29-1 and TRBJ2-7, with an unclear D gene assignment. Reading the germline V gene gives CDR1 SQVTM and CDR2 ANQGSEA. The CDR3 measures 13 amino acids from cysteine to phenylalanine. The CDR3 DNA has 39 bases and is translated from base 1. V lost 5 bases and J lost 2 bases; the stretch between them is 13 bases long.